The 5 T cell receptor beta chains below come from one sample, sequenced in a study of cytotoxic CD8 clonotypes in ibrutinib-treated CLL (TCRdb year 2021). This specimen's time point label, per the study, means: 12 months on ibrutinib. Library method: the immunoSEQ multiplex PCR assay. TCRdb carries this immuneACCESS record with in-frame sequences only. Its versions omit some clonotypes, under half of them owing to an unresolved V gene in the studies checked, with the rest unexplained. The sample table lists 50,000 to 65,000 clones, 65% to 75% of them with a count of one. Of the sample, 43% falls within the top ten clones. The source material was PBMCs, sampled after 12 months of ibrutinib treatment. Every receptor here comes from a human donor with chronic lymphocytic leukemia.

The chain combines TRBV9 with TRBJ2-2, with 10 bases lining up with TRBD2. Germline lookup yields CDR1 SGDLS and CDR2 YYNGEE. V lost 1 base to trimming and J lost 1 base; unmatched junction nucleotides: 7. The CDR3 sequence is 18 residues long. CDR3 nucleotides: TGTGCCAGCAGCGTACGGGGACTAGCGACACAGAACACCGGGGAGCTGTTTTTT. It codes for CASSVRGLATQNTGELFF. Looking up the rest from reference TRBV9 and TRBJ2-2 gives the full variable domain: DSGVTQTPKHLITATGQRVTLRCSPRSGDLSVYWYQQSLDQGLQFLIQYYNGEERAKGNILERFSAQQFPDLHSELNLSSLELGDSALYFCASSVRGLATQNTGELFFGEGSRLTVL.

In nucleotides, the CDR3 is TGTGCCAGCAGCTCCCCCAGCGCGGGTAACTACAATGAGCAGTTCTTC. This sequence encodes CASSSPSAGNYNEQFF. This chain joins TRBV7-2 and TRBJ2-1; weak D call: TRBD2 (5 bases). The CDR3 is 16 amino acids. V lost 4 bases, J lost 3 bases, and 16 bases lay in between. Germline V gene data show CDR1 as SGHTA and CDR2 as FQGNSA.

The V gene is TRBV5-1, the J gene TRBJ2-2; possible D gene TRBD1, 6 bases. CDR3 size: 14 residues. Germline CDR1 and CDR2: SGHRS and YFSETQ. Trimming removed 0 bases at V and 7 bases at J, with 10 bases between. Written as DNA, the CDR3 is TGCGCCAGCAGCTTGGACAGGGTTGTCGGGGAGCTGTTTTTT. It codes for CASSLDRVVGELFF.

V usage is TRBV11-3 and J usage is TRBJ2-1; 15 nucleotides align to TRBD2. This CDR3 is built from 16 residues. V lost 5 bases, J lost 8 bases, and 7 bases stayed unmatched. Germline V CDR1 and CDR2: SGHNT, YENEEA. CDR3 DNA: TGTGCCAGCAGCCCAAGGACTAGCGGGAGGGGTGATGAGCAGTTCTTC. This translates into CASSPRTSGRGDEQFF.

V is TRBV5-1 and J is TRBJ1-1; D call uncertain. The ends were cut back, 0 bases at V and 2 bases at J, with 8 bases in the middle. The CDR3 is 14 residues long. In germline, CDR1 is SGHRS, CDR2 YFSETQ. In nucleotides, the CDR3 is TGCGCCAGCAGCTTGGAACCGCGCAACACTGAAGCTTTCTTT. Residues: CASSLEPRNTEAFF.